Following are 23 T cell receptor beta chains from one sample sequenced in a study of blood T cell repertoires in COVID-19. Profiling relied on immunoSEQ multiplex PCR, and the TCRdb table lists in-frame clones only, not all of them. The table lists about 100,000 clones, roughly 92% of them singletons, with approximately 5.8% in the top ten. The sequenced material came from peripheral blood. All receptors come from a man aged 45 to 65 with active COVID-19.

The rearrangement joins TRBV28 to TRBJ2-3, with D tentatively TRBD2 (5 bases). Per the germline V gene, CDR1 is MDHEN and CDR2 is SYDVKM. The V gene lost 5 bases and the J gene lost 1 base, with 13 bases spanning the gap. CDR3 length equals 15 residues. The CDR3 spells CASSDPGSGTDTQYF. The CDR3 DNA sequence: TGTGCCAGCAGTGATCCGGGATCTGGCACAGATACGCAGTATTTT.

This clone was detected a few times. The rearrangement links TRBV11-2 to TRBJ2-7; no definite D call. From germline, CDR1 is SGHAT and CDR2 FQNNGV. V lost 2 bases and J 4 bases, leaving 6 bases between the germline ends. This CDR3 region has 12 residues. Here the CDR3 reads CASSLNWYEQYF. As DNA, the CDR3 is TGTGCCAGCAGCTTAAACTGGTACGAGCAGTACTTC.

The genes are TRBV9 and TRBJ2-1, with D maybe TRBD1 (7 bases). CDR1 is SGDLS, CDR2 YYNGEE, per germline. V gave up 4 bases and J gave up 2 bases, with 16 bases separating them. The CDR3 sequence is 16 residues long. The CDR3 is CASSRGPPGAYNEQFF. The CDR3 nucleotides are TGTGCCAGCAGCAGGGGGCCTCCGGGGGCCTACAATGAGCAGTTCTTC.

This chain links TRBV10-3 with TRBJ2-2; D perhaps matches TRBD2 (6 bases). Germline V gene sequence: CDR1 ENHRY, CDR2 SYGVKD. The V gene lost 10 bases and the J gene lost 4 bases, with 16 bases spanning the gap. The CDR3 runs 14 residues. The CDR3 is CATLGQGLTGELFF. CDR3 sequence (DNA): TGTGCCACCCTGGGGCAGGGACTCACCGGGGAGCTGTTTTTT.

This rearrangement joins TRBV11-3 to TRBJ2-3, with 10 bases matching TRBD2. The CDR3 length is 16 residues. Germline values: CDR1 SGHNT, CDR2 YENEEA. Unmatched junction bases numbered 5, after V lost 5 bases and J lost 0 bases. This chain's CDR3 is CASSPGLAASTDTQYF. In DNA, the CDR3 is TGTGCCAGCAGCCCCGGACTAGCGGCTAGCACAGATACGCAGTATTTT.

The chain combines TRBV28 with TRBJ1-4, with D uncertain. Germline V gives CDR1 MDHEN, CDR2 SYDVKM. Deletions cut 11 bases from V and 5 bases from J, with 12 bases between. This CDR3 has 12 residues. The CDR3 reads CACGEFNEKLFF. CDR3 DNA: TGTGCCTGCGGGGAGTTCAATGAAAAACTGTTTTTT.

This clone was picked up a small number of times. This chain uses TRBV5-1 with TRBJ2-1; D ambiguous. In germline, CDR1 is SGHRS, CDR2 YFSETQ. V lost 2 bases, J lost 7 bases, and 4 bases lay in between. The length of the CDR3 is 11 residues. This chain's CDR3 is CASSLQNEQFF. For the CDR3, the DNA is TGCGCCAGCAGCTTACAAAATGAGCAGTTCTTC.

The chain has TRBV6-5 and TRBJ2-7; D remains unclear. Trimming removed 5 bases from V and 1 base from J, with 9 bases in between. Germline-derived CDR1 and CDR2 are MNHEY and SVGAGI. CDR3 length: 13 residues. CDR3 sequence reads: CASSMYRSYEQYF. DNA of the CDR3: TGTGCCAGCAGTATGTACAGATCCTACGAGCAGTACTTC.

V gene TRBV11-3 combines with J gene TRBJ2-3, with 13 bases fitting TRBD2. The CDR3 sequence is 16 residues long. Unmatched junction bases numbered 2, after V lost 5 bases and J lost 0 bases. Germline assignment: CDR1 SGHNT and CDR2 YENEEA. The CDR3 loop reads CASSQGLAGSTDTQYF. CDR3 DNA sequence: TGTGCCAGCAGCCAGGGACTAGCGGGAAGCACAGATACGCAGTATTTT. The full variable domain, rest sourced from reference TRBV11-3 and TRBJ2-3, is EAGVVQSPRYKIIEKKQPVAFWCNPISGHNTLYWYLQNLGQGPELLIRYENEEAVDDSQLPKDRFSAERLKGVDSTLKIQPAELGDSAVYLCASSQGLAGSTDTQYFGPGTRLTVL.

The V and J genes are TRBV5-1 and TRBJ1-4; D possibly corresponds to TRBD1 (6 bases). CDR3 length equals 16 residues. The V and J ends lost 4 bases and 1 base respectively, with 14 bases between them. CDR1 is SGHRS and CDR2 is YFSETQ in the germline V gene. The CDR3 spells CASSDQGSGTNEKLFF. CDR3 sequence (DNA): TGCGCCAGCAGCGATCAGGGGTCGGGAACTAATGAAAAACTGTTTTTT.

V gene TRBV28 combines with J gene TRBJ2-6; D possibly corresponds to TRBD2 (5 bases). This CDR3 region has 15 residues. Trimming left V 3 bases short and J 0 bases short, with 6 bases between. Germline V gene lookup returns CDR1 MDHEN and CDR2 SYDVKM. CDR3 in DNA: TGTGCCAGCAGTTTCCGGGGCTCTGGGGCCAACGTCCTGACTTTC. This sequence encodes CASSFRGSGANVLTF.

V usage is TRBV6-4 and J usage is TRBJ2-3; 7 bases align to TRBD1. Germline V lookup: CDR1 MRHNA, CDR2 SNTAGT. The CDR3 consists of 15 residues. The V gene end was trimmed by 5 bases and the J gene end by 0 bases; junction bases not matched to a gene: 5. CDR3 nucleotide sequence: TGTGCCAGCAGTTCCCAGGGGGTGAGCACAGATACGCAGTATTTT. Its translation is CASSSQGVSTDTQYF.

This rearrangement joins TRBV2 to TRBJ2-5; 8 bases line up with TRBD2. Germline lookup yields CDR1 SNHLY and CDR2 FYNNEI. This CDR3 comprises 14 residues. The V segment lost 7 bases and the J segment 7 bases; nucleotides outside the gene matches: 11. The CDR3 loop is CASITLAGDGTQYF. The CDR3, as DNA: TGTGCCAGCATTACGCTAGCGGGTGACGGGACCCAGTACTTC. Together with reference TRBV2 and TRBJ2-5, the CDR3 gives the full variable domain: EPEVTQTPSHQVTQMGQEVILRCVPISNHLYFYWYRQILGQKVEFLVSFYNNEISEKSEIFDDQFSVERPDGSNFTLKIRSTKLEDSAMYFCASITLAGDGTQYFGPGTRLLVL.

J is TRBJ1-2 and V is TRBV7-9; D is ambiguous. The CDR3 is 14 amino acids. The germline V gene encodes CDR1 SEHNR and CDR2 FQNEAQ (reference sequence). V was pared by 1 base and J by 2 bases, with 8 bases between. DNA of the CDR3: TGTGCCAGCAGCTTAGACGGAGGGAACTATGGCTACACCTTC. Protein sequence: CASSLDGGNYGYTF.

The DNA for the CDR3 is TGCGCCAGCAGGGAGACTGGGACTCTATCGGTCTACAATGAGCAGTTCTTC. It codes for CASRETGTLSVYNEQFF. The V and J genes are TRBV10-1 and TRBJ2-1, with a possible D match to TRBD2 (6 bases). CDR3 length: 17 residues. Germline lookup yields CDR1 WNHNN and CDR2 SYGVQD (reference sequence). V gave up 6 bases and J gave up 3 bases, with 21 bases separating them.

The V and J genes are TRBV6-1 and TRBJ2-7; D perhaps matches TRBD2 (6 bases). Looked up from germline, CDR1 is MNHNS and CDR2 is SASEGT. Trimming stripped 3 bases from V and 1 base from J, with 13 bases between. The CDR3 consists of 15 residues. Here the CDR3 reads CASSDGLAPSYEQYF. For the CDR3, the DNA is TGTGCCAGCAGTGATGGCCTAGCGCCTTCCTACGAGCAGTACTTC.

This clone has just a few counts. The CDR3 region has the DNA TGTGCCAGCAGCCAAATTAGGGCAGGGGGGACTGAAGCTTTCTTT. Translating it yields CASSQIRAGGTEAFF. This chain connects TRBV3-1 (or the pseudogene TRBV3-2) to TRBJ1-1; 7 positions match TRBD1. The CDR3 has 15 residues. From germline, CDR1 is LGHDT and CDR2 YNNKEL (reference sequence). V lost 2 bases and J lost 5; bases outside the gene matches: 8.

This clone was counted a single time. The chain is built from TRBV3-1 (or the pseudogene TRBV3-2) and TRBJ2-7, with D possibly being TRBD2 (5 bases). The germline gives CDR1 LGHDT, CDR2 YNNKEL (reference sequence). V lost 4 bases and J lost 5, with 18 bases in between. There are 15 residues in the CDR3. The CDR3 is CASSRPTGNAHEQYF. The DNA for the CDR3 is TGTGCCAGCAGCCGCCCGACGGGGAACGCACACGAGCAGTACTTC.

The chain couples TRBV5-1 to TRBJ2-1, with 11 bases lining up with TRBD1. The CDR3 is 15 residues long. CDR1 is SGHRS and CDR2 is YFSETQ in the germline V gene. The V segment lost 4 bases and the J segment 9 bases; nucleotides outside the gene matches: 9. The CDR3 coding sequence is TGCGCCAGCAGCGCCGGACAGGGGGCGAGAGGTGAGCAGTTCTTC. This sequence encodes CASSAGQGARGEQFF.

The chain combines TRBV24-1 with TRBJ2-2, with 7 bases aligning to TRBD1. The trim removed 9 bases at V and 1 base at J, leaving 4 bases unmatched. Germline V gives CDR1 KGHDR, CDR2 SFDVKD. The CDR3 has 14 amino acids. CDR3 amino acids: CATSGTVNTGELFF. DNA for the CDR3: TGTGCCACCTCGGGGACAGTGAACACCGGGGAGCTGTTTTTT.

This sequence joins TRBV2 and TRBJ1-1, with a tentative D call TRBD1 (6 bases). Germline lookup yields CDR1 SNHLY and CDR2 FYNNEI. The V end lost 4 bases, the J end lost 6 bases, and 12 bases lay between the germline ends. This CDR3 comprises 13 residues. In DNA form, the CDR3 reads TGTGCCAGCAGTGCTAGGGAGGGGGCTGAAGCTTTCTTT. This gives the protein CASSAREGAEAFF.

The rearrangement links TRBV5-1 to TRBJ1-1; D may be TRBD1 (5 bases). There are 15 residues in the CDR3. Germline loops: CDR1 SGHRS, CDR2 YFSETQ. The V end was cut by 3 bases, the J end by 3 bases, with 15 bases between. In DNA form, the CDR3 reads TGCGCCAGCAGCTCCACCGGGGGTCTTTACACTGAAGCTTTCTTT. It encodes CASSSTGGLYTEAFF.

The V gene is TRBV7-6, the J gene TRBJ2-1, with D possibly TRBD2 on 5 matching bases. The V end was cut by 0 bases, the J end by 0 bases, with 9 bases between. Germline V lookup: CDR1 SGHVS, CDR2 FNYEAQ. The CDR3 is made up of 16 amino acids. CDR3 loop: CASSLAGGPSYNEQFF. CDR3 in DNA: TGTGCCAGCAGCTTAGCCGGCGGGCCCTCCTACAATGAGCAGTTCTTC.